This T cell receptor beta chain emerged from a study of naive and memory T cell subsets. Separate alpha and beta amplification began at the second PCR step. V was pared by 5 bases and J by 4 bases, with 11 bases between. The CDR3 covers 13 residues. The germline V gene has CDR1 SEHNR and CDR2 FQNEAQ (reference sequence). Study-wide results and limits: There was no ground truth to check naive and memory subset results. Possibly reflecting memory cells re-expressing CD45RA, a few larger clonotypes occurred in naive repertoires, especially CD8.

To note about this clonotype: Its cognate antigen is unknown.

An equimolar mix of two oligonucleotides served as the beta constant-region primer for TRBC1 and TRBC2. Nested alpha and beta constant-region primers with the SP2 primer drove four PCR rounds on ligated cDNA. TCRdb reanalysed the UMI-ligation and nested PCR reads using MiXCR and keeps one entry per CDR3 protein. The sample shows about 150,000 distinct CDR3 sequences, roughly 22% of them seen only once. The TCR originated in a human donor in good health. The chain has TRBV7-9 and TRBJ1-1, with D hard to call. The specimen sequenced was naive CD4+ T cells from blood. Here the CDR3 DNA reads TGTGCCAGCAGCCAAGGGTCAAGCACTGAAGCTTTCTTT. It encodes CASSQGSSTEAFF.